These 9 T cell receptor beta chains originate from one sample sequenced in a study of monozygotic twins with inflammatory bowel disease. From its re-call of the 5' RACE reads, TCRdb lists each CDR3 protein once, without DNA. Its table records around 450,000 distinct CDR3 sequences. The source material was blood. These receptor sequences come from a human donor with ulcerative colitis or Crohn's disease, or a healthy co-twin of an affected twin (not recorded which).

The J gene is TRBJ1-4, the V gene TRBV9; TCRdb names TRBD1, which stays unverified in the absence of DNA. This CDR3 region has 15 residues. Germline values: CDR1 SGDLS, CDR2 YYNGEE. CDR3 loop: CASSVGTGGSEKLFF.

The rearrangement links TRBV19 to TRBJ1-5; no DNA is available, so the TRBD1 call from TCRdb remains unchecked. The V gene's germline CDR1 is LNHDA and CDR2 SQIVND (reference sequence). The CDR3 length is 15 residues. CDR3 protein: CASSPPGTSKQPQHF.

The chain couples TRBV18 to TRBJ2-1. CDR3 length: 15 amino acids. The germline V gene encodes CDR1 KGHSH and CDR2 LQKENI. The CDR3 protein is CASSPSYVSYNEQFF.

This chain joins TRBV2 and TRBJ1-1. The CDR3 spans 13 residues. From germline, CDR1 is SNHLY and CDR2 FYNNEI. The CDR3 loop is CASSETRGTEAFF. Variable domain in full (rest from reference TRBV2 and TRBJ1-1): EPEVTQTPSHQVTQMGQEVILRCVPISNHLYFYWYRQILGQKVEFLVSFYNNEISEKSEIFDDQFSVERPDGSNFTLKIRSTKLEDSAMYFCASSETRGTEAFFGQGTRLTVV.

The CDR3 region is CASSLEPSGVSYNEQFF. The chain joins TRBV7-2 to TRBJ2-1; TCRdb's D gene call, TRBD2, goes unchecked for lack of DNA. The CDR3 has 17 residues. Germline-derived CDR1 and CDR2 are SGHTA and FQGNSA.

This chain connects TRBV4-3 to TRBJ1-3. In germline, CDR1 is LGHNA, CDR2 YSLEER. The CDR3 runs 12 residues. The chain's CDR3 is CASSQPDSTIYF.

The chain employs TRBV5-4 and TRBJ1-2; absent DNA, TCRdb's TRBD1 call cannot be checked. This CDR3 has 14 residues. Germline V gene data show CDR1 as SGHNT and CDR2 as YYREEE (reference sequence). This CDR3 reads CASRPGTGVRGYTF.

The chain has TRBV7-3 and TRBJ2-1; TCRdb's D gene call, TRBD2, goes unchecked for lack of DNA. This CDR3 has 15 residues. In germline, CDR1 is SGHTA, CDR2 FQGTGA. This CDR3 reads CASSPTLAGDDEQFF.

This chain joins TRBV20-1 and TRBJ2-7; TCRdb outputs TRBD2, but without DNA this stays unchecked. The CDR3 length is 14 residues. The germline CDR1 and CDR2 sequences are DFQATT and SNEGSKA (reference sequence). The CDR3 sequence: CSADPSSGRNEQYF.